This TCR beta chain comes out of a study of T cells after yellow fever vaccination (dated by TCRdb to the late 2010s). The study in broad terms: Libraries from fractions with low cell numbers were prepared with the SMART-Seq v4 Ultra Low Input RNA kit. To follow T-cell clones before and after both primary and booster YFV17D yellow fever vaccination, bulk TCR alpha and beta repertoires underwent longitudinal sequencing. Two healthy male donors made up the cohort, one aged 18 to 30 years and the other aged 30 to 39 years. Blood was drawn at multiple timepoints before and after primary and secondary immunization, with bulk PBMC replicates and cell subsets isolated.

The treatment or condition label, as the study defines it: live attenuated yellow fever vaccine strain. At each blood-draw timepoint, two biological replicates of bulk PBMCs were obtained. PBMCs were isolated from peripheral blood using a standard Ficoll-Paque protocol. TriZol was used to extract RNA from bulk PBMCs, CD4 and CD8 fractions, and dextramer-positive and dextramer-negative fractions. Overall study outcomes, separate from this receptor: The secondary T-cell response was weaker than the primary response but faster, peaking on day 5 instead of day 15. Because only a couple of donors were included in the study, the extent to which the findings can be generalized is limited. A small fraction of clonotypes appeared in both the CD4 and CD8 compartments, likely as a result of convergent recombination. Most clones expanded after primary vaccination (almost 97% of CD4 and 80% to 90% of CD8) were re-detected after the booster, suggesting that broad memory maintenance occurred. Computational filtering was needed because FACS-sorted repertoires could contain abundant contaminating clonotypes from the bulk population.

Synthesis of TCR cDNA relied on 5'RACE template switching, a step that introduced a universal primer site along with unique molecular identifiers. cDNA synthesis was primed from both the TCR alpha and TCR beta constant segments. Library amplification involved two PCR steps, and the second step added sample barcodes and sequencing adapters. Sequencing of libraries was performed on Illumina HiSeq 2500 (2x100 bp) or NovaSeq (2x150 bp). Per the original workflow: Demultiplexing of reads and collapsing into UMI consensus sequences were performed with MIGEC, and V(D)J alignment was carried out with MiXCR. Using edgeR on replicate PBMC samples, clonotypes were called vaccine-responding if FDR was below 0.01 and the log2 fold change was above 5 up to day 15. Bulk clonotypes were assigned CD4 or CD8 identity according to which sequenced CD4 or CD8 repertoire held them at higher abundance. TCRdb passed the public sequencing reads through fastp at Q25 and MiXCR, retaining productive beta sequences. Identical CDR3 proteins give one entry, which carries the most common genes and DNA. It is TCRdb's table, rather than the study itself, that gives the V and J calls and clone size. This sample has almost 600,000 distinct CDR3 sequences in its table, and roughly 14% of those were observed once. The biggest ten clones account for over 13% of the sample.

Comment on this clonotype: This receptor's antigen is unknown. No much larger clone exists at a distance of one base, and base qualities are not known.

The CDR3 holds 13 amino acids from the cysteine to the phenylalanine. The entry retains the CDR3 DNA only, 39 bases that are in frame from base 1. This TCR was sampled from a man between 25 and 39 years old who received the YFV17D yellow fever vaccine. Sequencing was performed on PBMCs, taken on the day of the yellow fever booster vaccination. The chain couples TRBV21-1 to TRBJ1-1; the table's D call, TRBD1, was not checked against the DNA. TRBV21-1 is recorded as a pseudogene. The CDR3 reads as follows: CASSPGSCAEAFF. The nucleotides read TGTGCCAGCAGCCCGGGGTCATGCGCTGAAGCTTTCTTT.